The rows below give T cell receptor beta chains drawn from one sample of a study of blood T cell repertoires in COVID-19. Assay: immunoSEQ multiplex PCR; the TCRdb copy retains only in-frame clones and omits some. The table has roughly 59,000 clones, roughly 81% seen once. The sample was peripheral blood. The receptors here all came from a man older than 75 with acute or convalescent COVID-19. CDR3s include the opening cysteine and the closing phenylalanine or tryptophan. The D gene is left open where the match is weak. The size of a clone is reported for some rows only, either as once, few or many, or as a class for expanded clones.

>TRBJ2-1|TRBV18|TRBD1|NA
TGTGCCAGCTCACCGGCTCGGGACAGAGTGGCGTTCTTC
CASSPARDRVAFF
>TRBJ1-1|TRBV6-5|NA|NA
NA
CATSVAVHTEAFF
>TRBJ1-4|TRBV7-2|NA|NA
TGTGCCAGCAGCTTAGGGGGCAGTACTAATGAAAAACTGTTTTTT
CASSLGGSTNEKLFF
>TRBJ2-7|TRBV13|NA|NA
TGTGCCAGCAGCTTACTCACAGGCGTCCACGAGCAGTACTTC
CASSLLTGVHEQYF
>TRBJ1-2|TRBV3-1/TRBV3-2|NA|NA
TGTGCCAGCAGCCAAGTGGGAGACAGGAACGATGGCTACACCTTC
CASSQVGDRNDGYTF
>TRBJ1-1|TRBV11-2|NA|NA
TGTGCCAGCAGCTTCTTGGCCACTGAAGCTTTCTTT
CASSFLATEAFF
>TRBJ2-5|TRBV19|TRBD1|NA
TGTGCCAGTAGTAGTCCGGACAGGGGGGAGACCCAGTACTTC
CASSSPDRGETQYF
>TRBJ2-1|TRBV11-3|NA|NA
TGTGCCAGCAGCTCACGGGGAACAGGGCCCCAGTTCTTC
CASSSRGTGPQFF
>TRBJ2-7|TRBV4-2|NA|NA
TGTGCCAGCAGCCAATCGTCCCAGGGCGTTCACGAGCAGTACTTC
CASSQSSQGVHEQYF
>TRBJ2-1|TRBV7-6|NA|NA
TGTGCCAGCAGCCCTCGGGGAGCGGAGCAGTTCTTC
CASSPRGAEQFF
>TRBJ2-7|TRBV19|TRBD1|NA
TGTGCCAGTACGACGTTGACAGGGGGAGAGCAGTACTTC
CASTTLTGGEQYF
>TRBJ2-1|TRBV3-1/TRBV3-2|NA|once
TGTGCCAGCAGCCAATTTGATCGGGACATTAGAAGGGATGAGCAGTTCTTC
CASSQFDRDIRRDEQFF
>TRBJ1-1|TRBV5-5|NA|NA
TGTGCCAGCAGCTCCGACAGGCCGAACACTGAAGCTTTCTTT
CASSSDRPNTEAFF
>TRBJ2-1|TRBV2|NA|NA
TGTGCCAGCAGTACCGGACTACTCAATGAGCAGTTCTTC
CASSTGLLNEQFF
>TRBJ2-2|TRBV24-1|TRBD2|hyperexpanded
TGTGCCACCGGCATAGCGGGAGCCGGCGGGGAGCTGTTTTTT
CATGIAGAGGELFF
>TRBJ1-5|TRBV7-9|TRBD1|NA
TGTGCCAGCAGCATGGGACAGGGGGCGTTGCAGCCCCAGCATTTT
CASSMGQGALQPQHF
>TRBJ2-1|TRBV28|TRBD1|once
TGTGCCAGCACCCCCGGCGGGACAGGCTACAATGAGCAGTTCTTC
CASTPGGTGYNEQFF